This T cell receptor (beta chain) comes out of a study of control samples from healthy donors and cancer patients. V shed 5 bases, J shed 4 bases, and the junction held 13 bases outside the gene matches. CDR1 MDHEN and CDR2 SYDVKM come from the germline V gene. The CDR3 consists of 17 residues. Only in-frame clones appear in the TCRdb table, and some are missing; sequencing was by immunoSEQ multiplex PCR. The sample has about 140,000 clones, more than 80% seen once; the top ten hold 5.5% to 9%. This clonotype was sampled from a man younger than 35 in good health. Sequencing was carried out using blood. This sequence joins TRBV28 and TRBJ1-2; 10 bases agree with TRBD1. The CDR3 nucleotides read TGTGCCAGCAGTCCTCAACCGGGACAGGGGACCGGCTATGGCTACACCTTC. Its translation: CASSPQPGQGTGYGYTF.